Sequencing of this T cell receptor beta chain was carried out in a study of blood T cell repertoires in COVID-19. TCRdb's table, derived via immunoSEQ multiplex PCR, lists solely in-frame clones and lacks some. The sample shows about 360,000 clones, around 87% of them seen only once. The germline V gene encodes CDR1 SGHTA and CDR2 FQGNSA. This CDR3 comprises 15 residues. Trimming took 5 bases from V and 3 from J; bases not matched to a gene: 6. The gene calls are TRBV7-2 and TRBJ1-4, with 7 positions matching TRBD1. The TCR was taken from a human donor in a cohort sampled during active COVID-19. The sequencing sample was made of peripheral blood. The chain's CDR3 is CASSPDRDSNEKLFF. In DNA form, the CDR3 reads TGTGCCAGCAGCCCAGACAGGGACTCTAATGAAAAACTGTTTTTT.